This T cell receptor beta chain is from a study of STAT3 mutations in large granular lymphocyte leukemia. Across the study: Roughly half the longitudinally sequenced T-LGLL patients had canonical STAT3 mutations.

Whole-study findings and limits: At least one immunodominant TCR beta clonotype appeared in every T-cell large granular lymphocyte leukemia patient.

Comment on this clone: The antigen remains undetermined.

The V segment lost 1 base and the J segment 3 bases; nucleotides outside the gene matches: 3. This CDR3 contains 14 residues. Germline CDR1 is GTSNPN and CDR2 is SVGIG (reference sequence). The repertoire was sequenced with immunoSEQ multiplex PCR; TCRdb's copy has only in-frame clones and lacks some. The profile shows approximately 7,800 clones, roughly 91% of them singletons. The TCR sequence derives from a man in his fifties with T-cell large granular lymphocyte leukemia. Some clones in this sample may be carry-over from other donors' samples. Material: peripheral blood mononuclear cells. The chain uses TRBV30 and TRBJ2-7, with TRBD1 matching over 10 bases. CDR3 nucleotide sequence: TGTGCCTGGAGTGAGGGACAGGGGATCTACGAGCAGTACTTC. This codes for CAWSEGQGIYEQYF.